This entry describes one T cell receptor (beta chain). This clone was observed many times. Its antigen specificity is not known. Per-base qualities were not stored, and no clone one base away is much larger. These data belong to a study of control samples from healthy donors and cancer patients (dated by TCRdb to about 2020). V has 2 bases trimmed and J has 4 bases trimmed; junction bases matching no gene number 6. For CDR1 and CDR2, the germline V gene lists ENHRY and SYGVKD. From its cysteine to its phenylalanine, the CDR3 spans 15 amino acids. The CDR3 DNA has 45 bases and is translated from base 1. Libraries came from the immunoSEQ multiplex PCR assay. Held by TCRdb, this immuneACCESS table contains in-frame sequences only and omits some clones. Under half of the omission traces to an unresolved V gene where checked; the cause of the rest is unknown. The table for this sample lists about 110,000 clones; 70% to 85% of them were counted only once. About 7% of the sample is in the top ten clones.

The rearranged chain carries TRBV10-3 and TRBJ2-5, with 8 bases in between that match TRBD1. The sequence derives from a man aged 18 to 29 in good health. Sequences were obtained from blood. The CDR3 reads as follows: CAISETGGSGETQYF. The bases read TGTGCCATCAGTGAGACAGGGGGAAGCGGAGAGACCCAGTACTTC.